Listed here is a single T cell receptor (beta chain). This sample is part of a study of cytomegalovirus exposure and HLA in healthy donors. V lost 4 bases to trimming and J lost 9 bases, with 19 bases between them. Germline values: CDR1 SGHAT, CDR2 FQNNGV. This CDR3 has 14 residues. The PCR used 60 Vbeta and 13 Jbeta primers. Here immunoSEQ multiplex PCR was the method, and the copy in TCRdb shows in-frame clones only, minus some. The data hold under 200,000 clones, with 84% observed a single time. The sequenced sample was PBMCs. This receptor was identified in a boy between 10 and 17 years old in good health and CMV-seronegative. The chain couples TRBV11-2 to TRBJ2-7; maybe TRBD2 (5 bases). This CDR3 reads CASSSRTSGVGQYF. In DNA form, the CDR3 reads TGTGCCAGCAGCTCAAGGACTTCTGGGGTTGGGCAGTACTTC.